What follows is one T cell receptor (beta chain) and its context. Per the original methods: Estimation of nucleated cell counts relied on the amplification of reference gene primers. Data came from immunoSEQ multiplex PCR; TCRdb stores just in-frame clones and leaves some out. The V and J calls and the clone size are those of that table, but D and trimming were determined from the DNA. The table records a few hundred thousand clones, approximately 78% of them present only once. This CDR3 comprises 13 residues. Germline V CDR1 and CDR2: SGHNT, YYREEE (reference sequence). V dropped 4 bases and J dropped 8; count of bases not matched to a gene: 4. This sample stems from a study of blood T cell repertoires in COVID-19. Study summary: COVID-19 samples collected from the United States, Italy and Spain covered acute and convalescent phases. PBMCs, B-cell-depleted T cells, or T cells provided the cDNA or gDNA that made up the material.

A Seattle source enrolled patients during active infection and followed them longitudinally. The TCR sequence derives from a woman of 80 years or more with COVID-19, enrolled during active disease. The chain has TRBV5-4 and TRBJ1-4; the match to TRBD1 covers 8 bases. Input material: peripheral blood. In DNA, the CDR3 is TGTGCCAGCAGCGAGGACAGGGAGGAAAAACTGTTTTTT. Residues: CASSEDREEKLFF.